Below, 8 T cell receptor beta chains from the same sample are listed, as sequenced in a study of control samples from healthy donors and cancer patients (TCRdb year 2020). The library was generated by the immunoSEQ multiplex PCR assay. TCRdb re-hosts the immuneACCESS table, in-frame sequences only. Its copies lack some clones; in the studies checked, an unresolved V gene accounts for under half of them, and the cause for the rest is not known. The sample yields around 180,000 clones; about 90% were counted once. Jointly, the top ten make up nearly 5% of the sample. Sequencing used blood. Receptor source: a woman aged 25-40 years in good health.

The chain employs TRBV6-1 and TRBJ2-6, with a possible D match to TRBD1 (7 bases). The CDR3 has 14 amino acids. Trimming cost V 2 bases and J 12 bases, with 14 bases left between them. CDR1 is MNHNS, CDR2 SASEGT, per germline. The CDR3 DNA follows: TGTGCCAGCAGTGAATGGGGCAGGGGGGCCGTCCTGACTTTC. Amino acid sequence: CASSEWGRGAVLTF.

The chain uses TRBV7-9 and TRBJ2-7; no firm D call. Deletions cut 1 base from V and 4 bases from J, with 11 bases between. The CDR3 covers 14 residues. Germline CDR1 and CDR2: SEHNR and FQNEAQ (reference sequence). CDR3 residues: CASSLDSLGYEQYV. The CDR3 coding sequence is TGTGCCAGCAGCTTAGACAGCCTGGGGTACGAGCAGTACGTC.

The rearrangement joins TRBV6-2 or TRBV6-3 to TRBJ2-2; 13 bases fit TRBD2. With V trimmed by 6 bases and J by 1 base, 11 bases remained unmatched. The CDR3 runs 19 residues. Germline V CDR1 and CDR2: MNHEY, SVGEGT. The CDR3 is CASSQRTSGSIGNTGELFF. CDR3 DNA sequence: TGTGCCAGCAGCCAGAGGACTAGCGGGAGTATTGGGAACACCGGGGAGCTGTTTTTT.

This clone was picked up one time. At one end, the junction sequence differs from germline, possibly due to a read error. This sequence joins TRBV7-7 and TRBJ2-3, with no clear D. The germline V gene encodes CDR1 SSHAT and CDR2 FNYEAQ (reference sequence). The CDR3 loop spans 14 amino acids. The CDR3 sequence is CASSLRSGTDTQYF. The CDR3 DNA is TGTGCTAGCAGCCTCCGTTCGGGCACAGATACGCAGTATTTT.

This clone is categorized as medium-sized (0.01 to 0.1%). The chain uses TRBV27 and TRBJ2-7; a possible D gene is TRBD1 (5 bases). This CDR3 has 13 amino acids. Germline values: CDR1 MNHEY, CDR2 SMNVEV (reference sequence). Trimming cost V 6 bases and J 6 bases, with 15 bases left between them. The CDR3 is CASSATQGFEQYF. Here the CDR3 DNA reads TGTGCCAGCAGCGCAACCCAGGGATTCGAGCAGTACTTC.

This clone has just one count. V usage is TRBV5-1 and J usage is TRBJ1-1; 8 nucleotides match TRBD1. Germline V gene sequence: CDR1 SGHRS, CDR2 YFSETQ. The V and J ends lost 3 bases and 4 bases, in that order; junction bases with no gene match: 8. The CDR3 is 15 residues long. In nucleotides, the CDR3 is TGCGCCAGCAGCTCTAAGACAGGGGTGGGCACTGAAGCTTTCTTT. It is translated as CASSSKTGVGTEAFF.

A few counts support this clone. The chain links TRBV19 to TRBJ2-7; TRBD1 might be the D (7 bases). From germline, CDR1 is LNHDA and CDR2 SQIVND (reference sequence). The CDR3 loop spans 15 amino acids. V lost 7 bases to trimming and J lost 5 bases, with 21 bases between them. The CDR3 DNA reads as TGTGCCAGTACCCCAAACAGGGGAGGAGAGGACGAGCAGTACTTC. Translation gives CASTPNRGGEDEQYF.

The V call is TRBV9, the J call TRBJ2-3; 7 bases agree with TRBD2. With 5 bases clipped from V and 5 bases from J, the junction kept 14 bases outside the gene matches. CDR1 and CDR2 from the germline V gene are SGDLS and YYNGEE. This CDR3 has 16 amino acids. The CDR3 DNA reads TGTGCCAGCAGTCGGGACTACTCAAAGAGGGGAGATACGCAGTATTTT. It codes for CASSRDYSKRGDTQYF.